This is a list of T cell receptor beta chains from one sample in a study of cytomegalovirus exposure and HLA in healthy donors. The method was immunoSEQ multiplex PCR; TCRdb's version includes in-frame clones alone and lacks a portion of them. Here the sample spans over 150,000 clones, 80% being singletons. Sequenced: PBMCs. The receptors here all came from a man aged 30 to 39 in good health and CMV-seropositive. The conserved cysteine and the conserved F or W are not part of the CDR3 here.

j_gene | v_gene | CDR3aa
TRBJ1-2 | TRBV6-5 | ASSRTGPNYGYT
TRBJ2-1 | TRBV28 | ASSPTSGVYNEQF
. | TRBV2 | ASSTRGDEQY
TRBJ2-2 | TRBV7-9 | ASSRANTGELF
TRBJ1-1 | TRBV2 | ASSAGNTEAF
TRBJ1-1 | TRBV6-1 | ASADRVIEAF
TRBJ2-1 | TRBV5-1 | ASSLAAGGRTRNEQF
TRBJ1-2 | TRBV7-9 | ASSLVENYGYT
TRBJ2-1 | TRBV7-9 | ASSLSSGGFFDEQF
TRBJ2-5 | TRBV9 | ASSAPPGQGRRAQETQY
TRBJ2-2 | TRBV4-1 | ASLPGVDGELF
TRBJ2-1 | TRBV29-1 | SVVEVEQF
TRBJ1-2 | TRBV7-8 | ASSLDSTGSGYT
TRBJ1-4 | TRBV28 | ASSQGRTNEKLF
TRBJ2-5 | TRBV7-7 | ASSPPPGGETQY
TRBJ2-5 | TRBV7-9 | ASSSPGQQETQY
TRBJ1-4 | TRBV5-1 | ASSLATGAGNEKLF
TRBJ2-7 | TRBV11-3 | ASRQRGGAYEQY
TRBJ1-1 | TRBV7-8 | ASSIRDRENTEAF
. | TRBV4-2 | ASSRSGDGSGDEQY
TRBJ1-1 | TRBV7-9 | ASSLTLGGLRTEAF
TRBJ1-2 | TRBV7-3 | ASSLDRSVGYT
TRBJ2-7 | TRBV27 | ASSLTSGFYEQY
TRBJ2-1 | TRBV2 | ASMFNNEQF
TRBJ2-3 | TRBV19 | ASSIGTSGESSTDTQY
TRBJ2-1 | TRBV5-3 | ARSGDRGSGPLNEQF
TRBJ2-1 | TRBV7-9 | ASSFGQGTYNEQF
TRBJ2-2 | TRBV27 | ASSPQGLTGELF
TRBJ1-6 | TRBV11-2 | ASSLWGRVYNSPLH
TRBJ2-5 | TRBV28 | ASSYHRGVVGTQY
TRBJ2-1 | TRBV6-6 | ASRLAGDYNEQF
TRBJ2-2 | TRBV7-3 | ASSLFSGTSGRADLNTGELF
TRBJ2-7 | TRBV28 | ASSLLPSGVYEQY
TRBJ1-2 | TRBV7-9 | ASSLGQGGEGYT
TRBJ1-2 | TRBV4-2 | ASSQRSRDRGGSNYGYT
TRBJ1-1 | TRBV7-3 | ASSLTGRGIAEAF
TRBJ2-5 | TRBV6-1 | ASSIGSSVRETQY
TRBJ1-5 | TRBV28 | ASSPHWGGQPQH
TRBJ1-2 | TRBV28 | ASRLTGVNGYT
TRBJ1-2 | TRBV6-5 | ASNRAGYGYT
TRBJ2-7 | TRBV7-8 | ASSLTDRGGLRIGNYEQY
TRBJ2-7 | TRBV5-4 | ASSSDRASLFYEQY
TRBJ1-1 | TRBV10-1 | AGSDRGTEAF
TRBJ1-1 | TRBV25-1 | ASSETGYSTEAF
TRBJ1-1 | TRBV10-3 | AISDYRSDTEAF
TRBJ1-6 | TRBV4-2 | ASSQERAATSDNSPLH
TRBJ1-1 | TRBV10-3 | AISDPGTGLLNTEAF